This T cell receptor (beta chain) emerged from a study of OX40 agonist ivuxolimab in advanced cancers. Assay used: immunoSEQ multiplex PCR; TCRdb lists only in-frame clones, some missing. The sample has about 76,000 clones; over 75% are singletons. This CDR3 is 17 amino acids long. Trimming left V 4 bases short and J 5 bases short, with 26 bases between. In germline, CDR1 is GTSNPN, CDR2 SVGIG (reference sequence). The TCR comes from an adult with an advanced solid tumor such as melanoma, head and neck, liver or kidney cancer. This sequence joins TRBV30 and TRBJ1-2, with D uncertain. The specimen comprised CD4+ or CD8+ T cells sorted from blood, sampled in a trial of the OX40 agonist ivuxolimab. The CDR3 is CAWTTWSGRTMKYGYTF. DNA for the CDR3: TGTGCCTGGACCACCTGGTCAGGTAGGACCATGAAGTATGGCTACACCTTC. Full variable domain (remainder filled in from reference TRBV30 and TRBJ1-2): SQTIHQWPATLVQPVGSPLSLECTVEGTSNPNLYWYRQAAGRGLQLLFYSVGIGQISSEVPQNLSASRPQDRQFILSSKKLLLSDSGFYLCAWTTWSGRTMKYGYTFGSGTRLTVV.